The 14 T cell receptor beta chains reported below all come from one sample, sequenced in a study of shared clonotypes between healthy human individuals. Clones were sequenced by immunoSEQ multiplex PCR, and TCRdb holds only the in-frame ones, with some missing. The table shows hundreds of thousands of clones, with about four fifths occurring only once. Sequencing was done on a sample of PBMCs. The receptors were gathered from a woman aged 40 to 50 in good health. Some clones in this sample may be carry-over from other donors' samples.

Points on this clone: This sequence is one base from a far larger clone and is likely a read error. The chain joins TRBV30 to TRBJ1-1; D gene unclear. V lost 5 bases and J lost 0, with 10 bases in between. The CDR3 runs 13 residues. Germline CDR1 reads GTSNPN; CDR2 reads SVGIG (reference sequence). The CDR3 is CAWEGNVNTEAFF. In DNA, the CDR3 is TGTGCCTGGGAGGGAAACGTGAACACTGAAGCTTTCTTT.

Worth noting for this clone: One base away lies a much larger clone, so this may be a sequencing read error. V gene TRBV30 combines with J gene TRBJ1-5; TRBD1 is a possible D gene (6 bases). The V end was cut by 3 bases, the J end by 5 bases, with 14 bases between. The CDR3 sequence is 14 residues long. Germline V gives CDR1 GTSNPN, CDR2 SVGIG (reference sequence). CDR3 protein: CAWRGLGGDQPQHF. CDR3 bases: TGTGCCTGGAGGGGTCTGGGGGGCGATCAGCCCCAGCATTTT.

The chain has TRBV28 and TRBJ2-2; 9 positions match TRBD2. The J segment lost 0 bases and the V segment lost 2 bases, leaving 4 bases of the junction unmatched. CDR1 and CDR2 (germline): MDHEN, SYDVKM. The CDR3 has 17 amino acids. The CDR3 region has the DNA TGTGCCAGCAGTTTACTTGGACTAGCGTCGAACACCGGGGAGCTGTTTTTT. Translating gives CASSLLGLASNTGELFF.

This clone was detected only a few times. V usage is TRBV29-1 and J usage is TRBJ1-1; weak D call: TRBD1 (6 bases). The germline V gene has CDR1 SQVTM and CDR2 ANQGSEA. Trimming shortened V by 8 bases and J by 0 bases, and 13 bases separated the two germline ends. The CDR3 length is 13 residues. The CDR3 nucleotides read TGCAGCATCCGGGGACACCTGAACACTGAAGCTTTCTTT. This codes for CSIRGHLNTEAFF. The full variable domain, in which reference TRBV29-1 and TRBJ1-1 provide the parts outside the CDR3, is SAVISQKPSRDICQRGTSLTIQCQVDSQVTMMFWYRQQPGQSLTLIATANQGSEATYESGFVIDKFPISRPNLTFSTLTVSNMSPEDSSIYLCSIRGHLNTEAFFGQGTRLTVV.

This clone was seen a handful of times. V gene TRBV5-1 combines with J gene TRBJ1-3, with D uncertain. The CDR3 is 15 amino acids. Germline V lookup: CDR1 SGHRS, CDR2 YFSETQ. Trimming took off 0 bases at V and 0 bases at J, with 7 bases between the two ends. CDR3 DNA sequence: TGCGCCAGCAGCTTGGAGGTCTTCTCTGGAAACACCATATATTTT. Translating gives CASSLEVFSGNTIYF.

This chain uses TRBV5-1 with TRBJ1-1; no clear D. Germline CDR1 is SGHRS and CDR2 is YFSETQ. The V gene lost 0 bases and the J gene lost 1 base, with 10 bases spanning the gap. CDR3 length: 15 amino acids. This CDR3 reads CASSLASQANTEAFF. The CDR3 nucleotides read TGCGCCAGCAGCTTGGCTAGTCAGGCGAACACTGAAGCTTTCTTT. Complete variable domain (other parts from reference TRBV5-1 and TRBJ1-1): KAGVTQTPRYLIKTRGQQVTLSCSPISGHRSVSWYQQTPGQGLQFLFEYFSETQRNKGNFPGRFSGRQFSNSRSEMNVSTLELGDSALYLCASSLASQANTEAFFGQGTRLTVV.

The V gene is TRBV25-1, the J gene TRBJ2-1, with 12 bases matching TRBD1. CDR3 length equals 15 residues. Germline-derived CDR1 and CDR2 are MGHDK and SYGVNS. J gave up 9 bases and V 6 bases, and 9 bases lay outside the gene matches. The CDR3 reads CASSTRDRGPLEQFF. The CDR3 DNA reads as TGTGCCAGCAGCACCCGGGACAGGGGGCCGCTTGAGCAGTTCTTC.

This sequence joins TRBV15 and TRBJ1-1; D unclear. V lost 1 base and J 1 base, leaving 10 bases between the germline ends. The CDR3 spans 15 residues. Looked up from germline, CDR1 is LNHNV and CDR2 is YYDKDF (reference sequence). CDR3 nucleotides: TGTGCCACCAGCAGAGTTAGGGCCCCGAACACTGAAGCTTTCTTT. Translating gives CATSRVRAPNTEAFF.

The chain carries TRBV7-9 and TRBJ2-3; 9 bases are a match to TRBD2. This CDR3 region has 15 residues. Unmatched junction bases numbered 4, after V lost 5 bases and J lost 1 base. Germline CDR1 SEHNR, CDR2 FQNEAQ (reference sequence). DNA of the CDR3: TGTGCCAGCAGCAAGCGGGAGGTGGGCACAGATACGCAGTATTTT. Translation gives CASSKREVGTDTQYF.

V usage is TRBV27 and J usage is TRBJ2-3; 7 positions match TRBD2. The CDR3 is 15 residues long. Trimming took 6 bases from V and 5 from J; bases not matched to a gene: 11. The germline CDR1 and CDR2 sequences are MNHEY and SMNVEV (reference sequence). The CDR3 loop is CASSLSGGSLDTQYF. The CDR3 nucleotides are TGTGCCAGCAGCCTTAGTGGCGGGAGCTTAGATACGCAGTATTTT.

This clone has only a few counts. Here the CDR3 DNA reads TGTGCCAGTAGTGGCTGGGACAGGGGAATCCCCGACTACGAGCAGTACTTC. As protein: CASSGWDRGIPDYEQYF. The J gene is TRBJ2-7, the V gene TRBV19; TRBD1 matches at 10 bases. There are 17 residues in the CDR3. Germline V gene sequence: CDR1 LNHDA, CDR2 SQIVND (reference sequence). The ends lost 5 bases at V and 3 bases at J; junction bases unmatched: 13.

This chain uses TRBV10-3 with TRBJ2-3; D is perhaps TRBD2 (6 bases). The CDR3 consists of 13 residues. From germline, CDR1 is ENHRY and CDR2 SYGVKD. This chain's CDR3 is CAHQAGLTDTQYF. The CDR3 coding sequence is TGTGCTCATCAGGCGGGGCTCACAGATACGCAGTATTTT.

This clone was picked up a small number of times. CDR3: CASSYDRPIFF. The CDR3 region has the DNA TGTGCCAGCAGTTATGACAGACCGATATTCTTC. V usage is TRBV2 and J usage is TRBJ2-1, with D perhaps matching TRBD1 (5 bases). This CDR3 region has 11 residues. The germline gives CDR1 SNHLY, CDR2 FYNNEI. Trimming pared 5 bases from V and 16 bases from J, leaving 15 bases between.

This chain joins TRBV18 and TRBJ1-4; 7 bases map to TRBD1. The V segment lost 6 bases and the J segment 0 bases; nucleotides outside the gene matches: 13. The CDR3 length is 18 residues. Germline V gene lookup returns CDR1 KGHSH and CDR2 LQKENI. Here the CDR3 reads CASSQGTAQGATNEKLFF. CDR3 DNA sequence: TGTGCCAGCTCGCAAGGGACAGCCCAGGGGGCAACTAATGAAAAACTGTTTTTT.